This T cell receptor (beta chain) was found in a study of CD8+ T cells in alopecia areata. Background on the study: Each day, treated patients took oral tofacitinib twice, at 5 to 10 mg per dose. Tofacitinib lasted 6 to 18 months, then 6 months off drug. Study observations and caveats: Many of the expanded lesional clones endured in scalp and blood while on tofacitinib.

RNA was isolated and reverse transcribed to cDNA, the sequencing template. Libraries were prepared by immunoSEQ multiplex PCR; TCRdb keeps only in-frame clonotypes and omits some of them. The data contain a few hundred thousand clones, approximately 72% of them singletons. Germline-derived CDR1 and CDR2 are MDHEN and SYDVKM. The CDR3 sequence is 15 residues long. Trimming stripped 11 bases from V and 4 bases from J, with 22 bases between. Treatment noted: oral pan-JAK inhibitor, 5-10 mg twice daily. Of note for this clone: Its specificity is not known.

This TCR was recovered from a human donor with alopecia areata. Here the sequenced sample was CD4+ T cells sorted from blood, taken around week 44, from a patient treated with tofacitinib. The V gene is TRBV28, the J gene TRBJ2-3, with D possibly TRBD2 on 6 matching bases. CDR3 coding DNA: TGTGCCTCCAGCCCCGACGGGAGCGGACCAGATACGCAGTATTTT. Its protein is CASSPDGSGPDTQYF.